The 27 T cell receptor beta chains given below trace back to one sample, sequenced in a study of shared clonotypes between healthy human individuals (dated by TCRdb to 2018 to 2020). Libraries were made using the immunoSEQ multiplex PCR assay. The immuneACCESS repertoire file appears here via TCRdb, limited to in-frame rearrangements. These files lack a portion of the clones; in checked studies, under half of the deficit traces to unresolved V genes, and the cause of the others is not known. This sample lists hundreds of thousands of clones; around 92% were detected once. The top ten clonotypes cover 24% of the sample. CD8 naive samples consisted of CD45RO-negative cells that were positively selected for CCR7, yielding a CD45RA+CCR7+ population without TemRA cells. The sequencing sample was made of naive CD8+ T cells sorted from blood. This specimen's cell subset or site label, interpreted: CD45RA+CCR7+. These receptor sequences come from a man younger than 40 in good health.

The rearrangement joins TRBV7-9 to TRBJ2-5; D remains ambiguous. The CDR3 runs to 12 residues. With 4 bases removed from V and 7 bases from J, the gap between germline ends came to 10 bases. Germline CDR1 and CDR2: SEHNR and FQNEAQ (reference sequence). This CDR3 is CASSSDPGTQYF. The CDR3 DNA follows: TGTGCCAGCAGCTCCGACCCAGGGACCCAGTACTTC.

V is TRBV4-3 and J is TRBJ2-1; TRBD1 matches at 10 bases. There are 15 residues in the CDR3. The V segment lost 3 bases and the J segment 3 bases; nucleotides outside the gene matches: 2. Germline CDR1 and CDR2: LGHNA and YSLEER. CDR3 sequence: CASSHGQGDYNEQFF. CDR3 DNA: TGCGCCAGCAGCCACGGACAGGGGGACTACAATGAGCAGTTCTTC.

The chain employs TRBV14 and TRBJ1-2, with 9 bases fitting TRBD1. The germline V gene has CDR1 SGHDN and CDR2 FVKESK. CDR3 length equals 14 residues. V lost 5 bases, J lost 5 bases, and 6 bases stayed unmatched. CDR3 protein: CASSGAGTGYGYTF. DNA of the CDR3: TGTGCCAGCAGCGGCGCCGGGACAGGGTATGGCTACACCTTC.

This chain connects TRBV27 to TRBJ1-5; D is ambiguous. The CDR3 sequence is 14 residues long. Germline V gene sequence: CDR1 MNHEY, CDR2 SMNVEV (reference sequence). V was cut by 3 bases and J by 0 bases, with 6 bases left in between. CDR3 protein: CASSFGSSNQPQHF. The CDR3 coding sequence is TGTGCCAGCAGTTTTGGCAGTAGCAATCAGCCCCAGCATTTT.

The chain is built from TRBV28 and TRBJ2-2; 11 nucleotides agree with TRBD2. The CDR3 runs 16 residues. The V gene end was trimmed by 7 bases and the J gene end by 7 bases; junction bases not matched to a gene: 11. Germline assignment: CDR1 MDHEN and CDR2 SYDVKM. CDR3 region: CASTVAGGPENGELFF. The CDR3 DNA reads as TGTGCCAGCACCGTAGCGGGAGGGCCGGAGAACGGGGAGCTGTTTTTT.

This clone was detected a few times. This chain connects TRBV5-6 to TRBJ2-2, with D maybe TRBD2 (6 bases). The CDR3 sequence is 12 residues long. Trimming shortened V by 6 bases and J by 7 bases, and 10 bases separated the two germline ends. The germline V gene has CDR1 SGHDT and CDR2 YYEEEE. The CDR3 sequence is CASIGGIGELFF. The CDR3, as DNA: TGTGCCAGCATAGGAGGGATCGGGGAGCTGTTTTTT.

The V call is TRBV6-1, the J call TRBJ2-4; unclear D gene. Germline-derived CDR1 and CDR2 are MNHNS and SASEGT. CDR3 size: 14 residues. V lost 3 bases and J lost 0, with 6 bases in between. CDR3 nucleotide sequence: TGTGCCAGCAGTGACAGACTAGCCAAAAACATTCAGTACTTC. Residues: CASSDRLAKNIQYF.

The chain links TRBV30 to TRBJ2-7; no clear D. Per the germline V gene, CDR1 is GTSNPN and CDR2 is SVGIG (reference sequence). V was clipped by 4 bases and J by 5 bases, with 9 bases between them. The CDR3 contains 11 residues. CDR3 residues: CAWMQFNEQYF. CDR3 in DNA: TGTGCCTGGATGCAGTTTAACGAGCAGTACTTC.

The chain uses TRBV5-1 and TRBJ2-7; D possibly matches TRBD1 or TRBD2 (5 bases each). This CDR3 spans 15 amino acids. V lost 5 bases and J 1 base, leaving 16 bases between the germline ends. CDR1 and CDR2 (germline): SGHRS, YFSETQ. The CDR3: CASRPSPGRSYEQYF. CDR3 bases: TGCGCCAGCAGGCCAAGCCCGGGACGATCCTACGAGCAGTACTTC.

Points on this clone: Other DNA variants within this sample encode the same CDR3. DNA of the CDR3: TGTGCCAGCAGCTTGGGGGTGAACACTGAAGCTTTCTTT. It yields the protein CASSLGVNTEAFF. V is TRBV5-5 and J is TRBJ1-1; unclear D gene. Between the trimmed V and J ends, which lost 0 bases and 0 bases, there was a span of 3 bases. CDR3 length equals 13 residues. Germline V CDR1 and CDR2: SGHKS, YYEKEE (reference sequence).

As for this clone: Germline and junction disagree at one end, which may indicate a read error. The CDR3 here is CASNYIKGVEAFF. The CDR3 DNA sequence: TGTGCCAGCAATTACATTAAGGGAGTTGAAGCTTTCTTT. The J gene is TRBJ1-1, the V gene TRBV6-5; D remains ambiguous. Germline V lookup: CDR1 MNHEY, CDR2 SVGAGI. This CDR3 is 13 amino acids long.

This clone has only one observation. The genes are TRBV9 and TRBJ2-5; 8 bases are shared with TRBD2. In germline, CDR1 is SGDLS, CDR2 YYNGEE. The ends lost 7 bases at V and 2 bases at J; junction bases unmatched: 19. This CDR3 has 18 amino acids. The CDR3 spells CASSPAAGATQPQETQYF. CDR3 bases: TGTGCCAGCTCCCCGGCAGCGGGAGCAACCCAGCCACAAGAGACCCAGTACTTC. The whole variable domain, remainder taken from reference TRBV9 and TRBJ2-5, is DSGVTQTPKHLITATGQRVTLRCSPRSGDLSVYWYQQSLDQGLQFLIQYYNGEERAKGNILERFSAQQFPDLHSELNLSSLELGDSALYFCASSPAAGATQPQETQYFGPGTRLLVL.

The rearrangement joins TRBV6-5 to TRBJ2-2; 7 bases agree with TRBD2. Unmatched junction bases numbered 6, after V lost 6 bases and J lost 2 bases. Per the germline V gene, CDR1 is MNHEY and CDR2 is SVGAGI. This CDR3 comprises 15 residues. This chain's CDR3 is CASRPGLLNTGELFF. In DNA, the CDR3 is TGTGCCAGCAGGCCGGGACTACTTAACACCGGGGAGCTGTTTTTT.

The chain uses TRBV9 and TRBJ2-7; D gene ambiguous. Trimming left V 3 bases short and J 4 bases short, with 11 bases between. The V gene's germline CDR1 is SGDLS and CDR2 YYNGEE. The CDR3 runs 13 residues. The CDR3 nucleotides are TGTGCCAGCAGCGGGAAAATGGGGTACGAGCAGTACTTC. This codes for CASSGKMGYEQYF.

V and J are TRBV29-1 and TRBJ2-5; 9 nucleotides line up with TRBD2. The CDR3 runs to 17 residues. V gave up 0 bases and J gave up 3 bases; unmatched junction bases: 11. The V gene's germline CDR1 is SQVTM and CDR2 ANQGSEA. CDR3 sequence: CSVEDRFFSGREETQYF. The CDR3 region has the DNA TGCAGCGTTGAAGATCGGTTTTTTAGCGGGAGAGAAGAGACCCAGTACTTC.

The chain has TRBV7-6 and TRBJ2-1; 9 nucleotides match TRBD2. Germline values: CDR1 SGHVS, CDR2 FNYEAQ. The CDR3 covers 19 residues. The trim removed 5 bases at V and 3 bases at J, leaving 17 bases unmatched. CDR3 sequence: CASSLGLSGSPGYYNEQFF. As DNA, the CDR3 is TGTGCCAGCAGCCTAGGTCTTAGCGGGAGTCCAGGGTACTACAATGAGCAGTTCTTC.

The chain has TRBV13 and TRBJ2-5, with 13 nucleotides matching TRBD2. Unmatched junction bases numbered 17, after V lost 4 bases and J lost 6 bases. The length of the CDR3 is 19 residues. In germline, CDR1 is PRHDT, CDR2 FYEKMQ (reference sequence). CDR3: CASSSPPGLAGSPGQTQYF. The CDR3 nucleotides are TGTGCCAGCAGCTCACCCCCGGGACTAGCGGGATCTCCCGGTCAGACCCAGTACTTC.

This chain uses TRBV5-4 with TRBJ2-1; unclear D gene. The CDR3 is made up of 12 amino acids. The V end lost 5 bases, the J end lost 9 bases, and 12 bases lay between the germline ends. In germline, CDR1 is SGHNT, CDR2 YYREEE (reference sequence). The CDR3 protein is CASSFRAREQFF. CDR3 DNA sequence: TGTGCCAGCAGTTTCCGAGCGCGTGAGCAGTTCTTC.

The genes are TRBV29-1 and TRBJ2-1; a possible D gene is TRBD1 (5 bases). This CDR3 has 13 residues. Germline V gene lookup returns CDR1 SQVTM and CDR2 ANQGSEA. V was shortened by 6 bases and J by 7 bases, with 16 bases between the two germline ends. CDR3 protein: CSVKRPGRNEQFF. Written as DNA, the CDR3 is TGCAGCGTGAAGCGACCAGGGCGGAATGAGCAGTTCTTC.

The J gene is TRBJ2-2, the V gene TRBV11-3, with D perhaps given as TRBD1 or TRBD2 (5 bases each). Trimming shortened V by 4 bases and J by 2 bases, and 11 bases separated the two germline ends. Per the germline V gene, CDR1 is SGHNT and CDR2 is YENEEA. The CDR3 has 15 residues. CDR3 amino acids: CASSSRDGNTGELFF. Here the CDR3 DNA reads TGTGCCAGCAGCTCCCGGGACGGAAACACCGGGGAGCTGTTTTTT.

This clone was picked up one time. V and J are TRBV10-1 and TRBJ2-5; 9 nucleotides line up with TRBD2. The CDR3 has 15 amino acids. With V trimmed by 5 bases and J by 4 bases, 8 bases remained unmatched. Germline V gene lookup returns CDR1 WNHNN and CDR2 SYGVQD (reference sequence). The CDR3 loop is CASSPAGTSIETQYF. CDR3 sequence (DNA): TGCGCCAGCAGTCCCGCCGGGACTAGCATAGAGACCCAGTACTTC.

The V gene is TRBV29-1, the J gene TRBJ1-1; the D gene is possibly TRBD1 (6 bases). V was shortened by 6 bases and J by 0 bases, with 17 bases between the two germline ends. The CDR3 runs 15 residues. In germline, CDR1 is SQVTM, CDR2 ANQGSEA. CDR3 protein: CSVKGGDALNTEAFF. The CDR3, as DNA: TGCAGCGTCAAGGGGGGGGATGCTCTGAACACTGAAGCTTTCTTT.

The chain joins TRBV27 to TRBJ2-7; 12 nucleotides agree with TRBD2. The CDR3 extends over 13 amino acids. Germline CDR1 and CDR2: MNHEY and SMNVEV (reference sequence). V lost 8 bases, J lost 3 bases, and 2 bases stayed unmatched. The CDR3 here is CASGLAGIYEQYF. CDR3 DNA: TGTGCCAGCGGACTAGCGGGAATCTACGAGCAGTACTTC.

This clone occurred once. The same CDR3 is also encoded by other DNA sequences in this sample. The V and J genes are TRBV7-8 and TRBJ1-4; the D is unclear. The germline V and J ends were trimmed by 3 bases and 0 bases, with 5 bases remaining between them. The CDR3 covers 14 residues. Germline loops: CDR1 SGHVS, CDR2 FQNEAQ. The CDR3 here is CASSFYTTNEKLFF. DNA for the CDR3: TGTGCCAGCAGCTTTTATACAACTAATGAAAAACTGTTTTTT.

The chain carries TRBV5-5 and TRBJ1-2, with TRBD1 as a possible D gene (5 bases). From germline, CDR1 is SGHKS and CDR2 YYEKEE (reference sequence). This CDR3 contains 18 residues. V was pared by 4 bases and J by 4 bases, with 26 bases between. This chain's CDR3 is CASSAILGTKLISYGYTF. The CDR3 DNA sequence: TGTGCCAGCAGCGCAATCCTGGGGACCAAACTCATATCCTATGGCTACACCTTC.

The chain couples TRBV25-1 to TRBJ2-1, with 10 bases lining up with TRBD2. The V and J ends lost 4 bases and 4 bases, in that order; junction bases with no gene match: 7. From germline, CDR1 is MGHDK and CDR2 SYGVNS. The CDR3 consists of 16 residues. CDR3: CASSGALAGNYNEQFF. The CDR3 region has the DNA TGTGCCAGCAGTGGGGCACTAGCGGGGAATTACAATGAGCAGTTCTTC.

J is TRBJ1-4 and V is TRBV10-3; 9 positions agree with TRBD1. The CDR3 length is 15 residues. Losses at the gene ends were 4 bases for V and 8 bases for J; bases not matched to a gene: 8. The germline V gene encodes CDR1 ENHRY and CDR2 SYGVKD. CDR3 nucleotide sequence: TGTGCCATCAGTGCAACAGGGGGCTCGGGCGAAAAACTGTTTTTT. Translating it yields CAISATGGSGEKLFF.